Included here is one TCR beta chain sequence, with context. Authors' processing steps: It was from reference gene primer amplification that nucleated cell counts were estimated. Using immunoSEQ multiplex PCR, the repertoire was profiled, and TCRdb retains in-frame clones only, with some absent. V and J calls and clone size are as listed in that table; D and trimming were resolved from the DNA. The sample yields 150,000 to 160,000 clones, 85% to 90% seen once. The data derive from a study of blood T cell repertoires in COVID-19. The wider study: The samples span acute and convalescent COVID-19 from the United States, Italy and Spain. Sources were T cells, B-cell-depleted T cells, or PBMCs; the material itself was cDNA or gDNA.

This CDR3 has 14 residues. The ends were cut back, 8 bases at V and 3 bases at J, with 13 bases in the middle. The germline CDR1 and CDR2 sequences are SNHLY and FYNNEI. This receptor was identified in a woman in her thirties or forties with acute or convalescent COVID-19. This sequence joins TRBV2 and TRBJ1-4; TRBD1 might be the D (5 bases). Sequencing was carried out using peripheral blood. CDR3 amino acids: CASASGVANEKLFF. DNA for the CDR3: TGTGCCAGCGCCTCGGGGGTCGCTAATGAAAAACTGTTTTTT.